A selection of T cell receptor beta chains follows, all from one sample in a study of T cell clonotyping in hematopoietic cell transplantation. Assay used: immunoSEQ multiplex PCR; TCRdb lists only in-frame clones, some missing. The data show approximately 12,000 clones, with around 50% seen just once and 9.5% to 13% held by the top ten. The sample taken for sequencing was peripheral blood mononuclear cells. The receptors stem from a man aged 50 to 60 in good health. Some clones in this sample may be carry-over from other donors' samples. CDR3s include the opening cysteine and the closing phenylalanine or tryptophan. Fields, in order: D gene, clone size, V gene, J gene, CDR3 protein, CDR3 DNA. D genes are given only for firm matches. Clone size, where shown, is once, few, many, or a class for clones that have expanded.

>NA|NA|TRBV15|TRBJ1-1
CATSRTPDTEAFF
TGTGCCACCAGCAGGACCCCTGACACTGAAGCTTTCTTT
>NA|few|TRBV6-5|TRBJ2-7
CASTRQGASSYEQYF
TGTGCCAGCACCAGGCAGGGAGCAAGCTCCTACGAGCAGTACTTC
>TRBD1|NA|TRBV5-1|TRBJ2-7
CASSLVPDRDREQYF
TGCGCCAGCAGCTTGGTGCCCGACAGGGATCGCGAGCAGTACTTC
>TRBD2|NA|TRBV6-5|TRBJ2-1
CASTELAGGFNEQFF
TGTGCCAGCACCGAACTAGCGGGGGGGTTCAATGAGCAGTTCTTC
>NA|NA|TRBV6-1|TRBJ1-3
CASSDRVEASGNTIYF
TGTGCCAGCAGTGACAGGGTGGAGGCCTCTGGAAACACCATATATTTT
>TRBD1|NA|TRBV4-2|TRBJ2-5
CASSQVRSGQGSRETQYF
TGTGCCAGCAGCCAAGTGAGATCCGGACAGGGGTCTCGGGAGACCCAGTACTTC
>NA|NA|TRBV5-1|TRBJ1-2
CASSFGDYGYTF
TGCGCCAGCAGCTTCGGGGACTATGGCTACACCTTC
>NA|NA|TRBV11-2|TRBJ1-5
CASSLDRGPAQHF
TGTGCCAGCAGCTTAGATCGGGGGCCGGCCCAGCATTTT
>NA|NA|TRBV19|TRBJ1-4
CASSNRGGEKLFF
TGTGCCAGTAGTAACCGAGGAGGTGAAAAACTGTTTTTT
>NA|few|TRBV5-4|TRBJ1-2
CASSLGDALRGYTF
TGTGCCAGCAGCTTGGGTGACGCCTTAAGAGGCTACACCTTC
>NA|NA|TRBV30|TRBJ2-3
CAWSRRGLSTDTQYF
TGTGCCTGGAGTAGGAGGGGTCTTTCAACAGATACGCAGTATTTT
>TRBD1|NA|TRBV6-6|TRBJ1-5
CASRTGEDQPQHF
TGTGCCAGCAGGACAGGGGAGGATCAGCCCCAGCATTTT
>NA|few|TRBV6-1|TRBJ2-2
CASQTQRNTGELFF
TGTGCCAGCCAAACACAGCGGAACACCGGGGAGCTGTTTTTT
>NA|few|TRBV7-6|TRBJ2-2
CASSPQALTGELFF
TGTGCCAGCAGCCCGCAGGCCCTCACCGGGGAGCTGTTTTTT
>TRBD1|NA|TRBV19|TRBJ2-7
CASRRTGSYEQYF
TGTGCCAGTAGGAGGACAGGCTCCTACGAGCAGTACTTC
>TRBD2|once|TRBV10-3|TRBJ2-7
CAIAVSGRLVEQYF
TGTGCCATCGCGGTGAGCGGGAGGCTGGTCGAGCAGTACTTC
>NA|NA|TRBV5-6|TRBJ2-3
CASSVTDTQYF
TGTGCCAGCAGCGTCACAGATACGCAGTATTTT
>NA|NA|TRBV11-3|TRBJ2-7
CASSPGGKYPLSYEQYF
TGTGCCAGCAGCCCAGGTGGGAAATACCCCCTTTCCTACGAGCAGTACTTC
>NA|few|TRBV28|TRBJ1-3
CASSLHNSGNTIYF
TGTGCCAGCAGTTTACACAACTCTGGAAACACCATATATTTT
>NA|few|TRBV9|TRBJ2-7
CASSPRQYSEQYF
TGTGCCAGCAGCCCGAGACAATACTCCGAGCAGTACTTC
>NA|NA|TRBV30|TRBJ2-7
CAWRLAASYEQYF
TGTGCCTGGAGGTTAGCGGCCTCCTACGAGCAGTACTTC
>TRBD2|NA|TRBV7-6|TRBJ2-1
CASSLAGTSFWEQFF
TGTGCCAGCAGCTTGGCCGGGACTAGTTTTTGGGAGCAGTTCTTC
>TRBD2|few|TRBV4-3|TRBJ2-7
CASSQDLAGGLLSYEQYF
TGCGCCAGCAGCCAAGATCTAGCGGGGGGCCTCCTCTCCTACGAGCAGTACTTC
>NA|NA|TRBV30|TRBJ1-2
CAWSVRGEGRYGYTF
TGTGCCTGGAGTGTAAGGGGGGAAGGGCGCTATGGCTACACCTTC
>NA|NA|TRBV5-1|TRBJ1-4
CASSLAPFFATNEKLFF
TGCGCCAGCAGCTTGGCGCCGTTTTTTGCAACTAATGAAAAACTGTTTTTT
>TRBD1|NA|TRBV9|TRBJ1-2
CASSPWDRGKAGYTF
TGTGCCAGCAGCCCCTGGGACAGGGGGAAGGCTGGCTACACCTTC
>TRBD1|few|TRBV5-1|TRBJ2-7
CASSLRGHYEQYF
TGCGCCAGCAGCTTGAGGGGGCACTACGAGCAGTACTTC
>NA|NA|TRBV5-1|TRBJ1-2
CASSLAGPGGYTF
TGCGCCAGCAGCTTGGCCGGGCCAGGTGGCTACACCTTC
>NA|NA|TRBV28|TRBJ1-5
CAGQYRGNQPQHF
TGTGCCGGTCAGTATCGTGGCAATCAGCCCCAGCATTTT
>NA|NA|TRBV29-1|TRBJ2-7
CSVEVGISYEQYF
TGCAGCGTTGAAGTCGGAATCTCCTACGAGCAGTACTTC
>NA|NA|TRBV19|TRBJ2-1
CASRQDSSSYNEQFF
TGTGCCAGTAGACAGGACTCGAGCTCCTACAATGAGCAGTTCTTC
>NA|few|TRBV10-3|TRBJ1-5
CAISESGGRPQHF
TGTGCCATCAGTGAGTCTGGGGGACGGCCCCAGCATTTT
>TRBD1|NA|TRBV6-4|TRBJ1-2
CASSDLTGDGYTF
TGTGCCAGCAGTGACTTAACAGGGGATGGCTACACCTTC
>TRBD1|few|TRBV4-1|TRBJ1-5
CASSHHQGGDQPQHF
TGCGCCAGCAGCCATCACCAGGGGGGAGATCAGCCCCAGCATTTT
>TRBD1|few|TRBV20-1|TRBJ1-2
CSASQGAAPCF
TGCAGTGCCTCACAGGGGGCGGCCCCCTGCTTC
>NA|NA|TRBV30|TRBJ1-4
CAWSEGGTNEKLFF
TGTGCCTGGAGTGAGGGGGGAACTAATGAAAAACTGTTTTTT
>NA|few|TRBV6-1|TRBJ1-2
CASSVRVRGYGYTF
TGTGCCAGCAGTGTGCGGGTTAGGGGCTATGGCTACACCTTC
>NA|few|TRBV6-6|TRBJ1-1
CASSRDLRGNTEAFF
TGTGCCAGCAGCCGGGACCTCCGGGGGAACACTGAAGCTTTCTTT
>TRBD1|NA|TRBV29-1|TRBJ1-1
CSVGQGGEYTEAFF
TGCAGCGTGGGACAGGGGGGGGAGTACACTGAAGCTTTCTTT
>TRBD1|NA|TRBV6-1|TRBJ1-2
CASTGTAGGYTF
TGTGCCAGCACCGGGACAGCTGGGGGCTACACCTTC
>NA|NA|TRBV19|TRBJ2-7
CASSIPQGPGEQYF
TGTGCCAGTAGTATCCCCCAGGGTCCGGGCGAGCAGTACTTC
>NA|NA|TRBV9|TRBJ1-1
CASSVGPFGGEAFF
TGTGCCAGCAGCGTAGGTCCCTTTGGTGGTGAAGCTTTCTTT
>NA|NA|TRBV5-1|TRBJ2-7
CASSPVAANYEQYF
TGCGCCAGCAGCCCGGTCGCGGCGAACTACGAGCAGTACTTC
>NA|few|TRBV6-1|TRBJ2-1
CASSEGPETGEQFF
TGTGCCAGCAGCGAAGGACCCGAAACGGGGGAGCAGTTCTTC
>NA|NA|TRBV20-1|TRBJ2-5
CSARMAETQYF
TGCAGTGCTAGGATGGCGGAGACCCAGTACTTC
>TRBD2|once|TRBV5-1|TRBJ2-7
CASSITSGSSYEQYF
TGCGCCAGCAGCATCACTAGCGGGAGCTCCTACGAGCAGTACTTC
>NA|NA|TRBV5-6|TRBJ2-3
CASSTRTVDTQYF
TGTGCCAGCAGCACAAGGACAGTAGATACGCAGTATTTT
>NA|NA|TRBV28|TRBJ1-2
CASTSISGYTF
TGTGCCAGCACCTCAATAAGTGGCTACACCTTC
>NA|NA|TRBV7-2|TRBJ2-5
CASSLVGGTREQYF
TGTGCCAGCAGCTTAGTGGGCGGGACCCGGGAGCAGTACTTC
>TRBD1|NA|TRBV30|TRBJ1-1
CAWSRGRTEAFF
TGTGCCTGGTCCAGGGGGCGCACTGAAGCTTTCTTT
>NA|NA|TRBV21-1|TRBJ2-7
CASSTWGQVPTYEQYF
TGTGCCAGCAGCACGTGGGGACAGGTTCCAACCTACGAGCAGTACTTC
>NA|NA|TRBV28|TRBJ1-5
CASRPTDQPQHF
TGTGCCAGCAGGCCTACGGATCAGCCCCAGCATTTT
>NA|few|TRBV4-1|TRBJ2-7
CASSLGKVYEQYF
TGCGCCAGCAGCCTGGGGAAAGTATACGAGCAGTACTTC
>NA|NA|TRBV5-8|TRBJ2-7
CASSPTPTQFGF
TGTGCCAGCAGCCCGACCCCGACACAATTCGGATTC
>NA|once|TRBV28|TRBJ2-2
CASSLPDRWGGEGTGELFF
TGTGCCAGCAGTTTACCAGACAGGTGGGGAGGAGAGGGCACCGGGGAGCTGTTTTTC
>NA|few|TRBV6-1|TRBJ1-2
CASSDEDGPGGVGYTF
TGTGCCAGCAGTGACGAGGACGGCCCTGGCGGAGTAGGCTACACCTTC
>NA|few|TRBV28|TRBJ1-2
CASSLWQRPTVYGYTF
TGTGCCAGCAGTTTATGGCAGCGCCCTACTGTCTATGGCTACACCTTC